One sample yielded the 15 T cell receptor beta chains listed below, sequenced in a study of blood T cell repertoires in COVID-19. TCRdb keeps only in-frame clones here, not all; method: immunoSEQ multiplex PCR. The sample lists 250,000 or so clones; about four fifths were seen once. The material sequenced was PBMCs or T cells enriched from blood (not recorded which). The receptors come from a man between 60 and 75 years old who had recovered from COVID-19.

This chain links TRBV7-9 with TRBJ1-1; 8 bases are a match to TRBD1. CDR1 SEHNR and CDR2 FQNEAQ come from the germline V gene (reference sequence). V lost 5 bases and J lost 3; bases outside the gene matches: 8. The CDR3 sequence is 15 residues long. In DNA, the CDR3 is TGTGCCAGCAGCGAGCGACAGGGGAGGGACACTGAAGCTTTCTTT. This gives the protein CASSERQGRDTEAFF.

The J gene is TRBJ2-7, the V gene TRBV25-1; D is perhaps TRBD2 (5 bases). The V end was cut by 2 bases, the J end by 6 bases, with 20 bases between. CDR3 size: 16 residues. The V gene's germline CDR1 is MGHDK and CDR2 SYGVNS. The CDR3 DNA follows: TGTGCCAGCAGTGAAAATTGGAGGACCTCATGGAGCGAGCAGTACTTC. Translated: CASSENWRTSWSEQYF.

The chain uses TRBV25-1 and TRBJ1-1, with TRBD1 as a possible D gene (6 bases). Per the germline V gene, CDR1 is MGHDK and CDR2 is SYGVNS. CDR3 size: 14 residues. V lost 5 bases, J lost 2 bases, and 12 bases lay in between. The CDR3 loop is CASSRGQRNTEAFF. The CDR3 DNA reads TGTGCCAGCAGTCGAGGACAGCGCAACACTGAAGCTTTCTTT. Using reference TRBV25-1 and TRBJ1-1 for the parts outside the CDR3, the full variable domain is EADIYQTPRYLVIGTGKKITLECSQTMGHDKMYWYQQDPGMELHLIHYSYGVNSTEKGDLSSESTVSRIRTEHFPLTLESARPSHTSQYLCASSRGQRNTEAFFGQGTRLTVV.

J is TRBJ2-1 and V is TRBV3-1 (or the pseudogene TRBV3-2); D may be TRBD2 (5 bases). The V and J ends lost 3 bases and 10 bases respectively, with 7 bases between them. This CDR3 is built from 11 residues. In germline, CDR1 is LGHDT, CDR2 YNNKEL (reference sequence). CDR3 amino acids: CASSQTGEQFF. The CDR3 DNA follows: TGTGCCAGCAGCCAGACGGGAGAGCAGTTCTTC.

The CDR3 protein is CSVEDRAGELFF. Written as DNA, the CDR3 is TGCAGCGTTGAGGACAGGGCCGGGGAGCTGTTTTTT. V usage is TRBV29-1 and J usage is TRBJ2-2; 8 bases align to TRBD1. This CDR3 region has 12 residues. Per germline, CDR1 SQVTM and CDR2 ANQGSEA. The V and J ends lost 3 bases and 6 bases, in that order; junction bases with no gene match: 0.

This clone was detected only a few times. This CDR3 reads CASSRGEGDYEQYF. CDR3 bases: TGTGCCAGCAGCCGGGGGGAGGGCGACTACGAGCAGTACTTC. V is TRBV3-1 (or the pseudogene TRBV3-2) and J is TRBJ2-7, with 7 bases fitting TRBD2. CDR1 and CDR2 (germline): LGHDT, YNNKEL (reference sequence). This CDR3 has 14 amino acids. V gave up 4 bases and J gave up 3 bases; unmatched junction bases: 6.

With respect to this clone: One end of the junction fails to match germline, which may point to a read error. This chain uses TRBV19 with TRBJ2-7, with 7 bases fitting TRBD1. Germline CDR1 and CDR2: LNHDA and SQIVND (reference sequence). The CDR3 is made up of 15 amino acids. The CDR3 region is CASSIAGQASHEQYF. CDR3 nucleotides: TGTGCCAGTAGTATAGCAGGACAGGCCTCCCACGAGCAGTACTTC.

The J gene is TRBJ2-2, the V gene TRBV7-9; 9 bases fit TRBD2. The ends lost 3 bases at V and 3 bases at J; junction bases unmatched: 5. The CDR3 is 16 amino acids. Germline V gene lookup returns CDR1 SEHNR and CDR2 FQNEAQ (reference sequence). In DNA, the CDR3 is TGTGCCAGCAGCTTTGGGACTAGCAGCCACACCGGGGAGCTGTTTTTT. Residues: CASSFGTSSHTGELFF.

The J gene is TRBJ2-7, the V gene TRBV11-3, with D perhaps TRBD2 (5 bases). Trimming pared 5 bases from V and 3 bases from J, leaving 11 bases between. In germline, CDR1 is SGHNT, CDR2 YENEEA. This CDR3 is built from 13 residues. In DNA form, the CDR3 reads TGTGCCAGCAGCCCCGGTGCGGGCTACGAGCAGTACTTC. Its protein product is CASSPGAGYEQYF.

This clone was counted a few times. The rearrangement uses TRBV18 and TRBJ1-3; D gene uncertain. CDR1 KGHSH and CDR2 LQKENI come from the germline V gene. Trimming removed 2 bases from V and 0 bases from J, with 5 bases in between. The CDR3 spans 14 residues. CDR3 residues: CASSPNSSGNTIYF. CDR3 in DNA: TGTGCCAGCTCACCAAACAGCTCTGGAAACACCATATATTTT. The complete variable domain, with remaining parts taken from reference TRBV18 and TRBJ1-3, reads NAGVMQNPRHLVRRRGQEARLRCSPMKGHSHVYWYRQLPEEGLKFMVYLQKENIIDESGMPKERFSAEFPKEGPSILRIQQVVRGDSAAYFCASSPNSSGNTIYFGEGSWLTVV.

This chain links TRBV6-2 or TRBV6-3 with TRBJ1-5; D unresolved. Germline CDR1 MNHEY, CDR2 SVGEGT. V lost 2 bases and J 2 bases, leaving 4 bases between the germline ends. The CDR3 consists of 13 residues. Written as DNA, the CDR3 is TGTGCCAGCAGTTACACGGGCAATCAGCCCCAGCATTTT. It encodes CASSYTGNQPQHF.

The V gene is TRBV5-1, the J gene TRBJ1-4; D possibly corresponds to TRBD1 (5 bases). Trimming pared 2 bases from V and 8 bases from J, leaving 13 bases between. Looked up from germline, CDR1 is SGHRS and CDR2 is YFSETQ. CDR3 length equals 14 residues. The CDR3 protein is CASSFTGDEEKLFF. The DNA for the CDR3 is TGCGCCAGCAGCTTTACGGGGGATGAGGAAAAACTGTTTTTT.

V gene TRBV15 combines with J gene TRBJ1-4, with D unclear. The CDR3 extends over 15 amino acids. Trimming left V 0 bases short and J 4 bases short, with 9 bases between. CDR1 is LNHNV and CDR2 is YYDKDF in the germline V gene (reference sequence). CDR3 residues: CATSRDGGLNEKLFF. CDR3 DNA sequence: TGTGCCACCAGCAGAGATGGCGGACTTAATGAAAAACTGTTTTTT.

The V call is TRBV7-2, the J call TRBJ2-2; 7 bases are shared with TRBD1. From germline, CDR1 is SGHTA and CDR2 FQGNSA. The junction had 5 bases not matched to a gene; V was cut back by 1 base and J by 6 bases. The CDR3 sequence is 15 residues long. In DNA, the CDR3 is TGTGCCAGCAGCTTAGTCACAGGGGTTTCCGGGGAGCTGTTTTTT. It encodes CASSLVTGVSGELFF.

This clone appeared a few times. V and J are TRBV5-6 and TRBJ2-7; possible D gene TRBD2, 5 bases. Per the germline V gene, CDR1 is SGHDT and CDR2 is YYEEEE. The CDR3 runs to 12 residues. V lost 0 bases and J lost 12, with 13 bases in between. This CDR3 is CASSLGGQLRYF. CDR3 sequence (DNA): TGTGCCAGCAGCTTGGGAGGGCAGCTTAGGTACTTC.